These 5 T cell receptor beta chains were sequenced from one sample in a study of a mutant IDH1 vaccine in newly diagnosed glioma. Stated time point: week 47, end of study. Doses comprised 300 ug of mutant IDH1 20-mer peptide each, plus topical imiquimod. These receptors' targets are unknown. This table comes from immunoSEQ multiplex PCR, and its TCRdb copy is limited to in-frame clones, with some not included. The sample has 20,000 to 30,000 clones, about four fifths seen once. The sequencing used PBMCs, collected from a glioma patient whose treatment included an IDH1 peptide vaccine. All receptors come from a man aged 40-50 years with glioma. Some clones in this sample may be carry-over from other donors' samples.

This rearrangement joins TRBV21-1 to TRBJ1-5. TRBV21-1 is given as a pseudogene. There are 24 residues in the CDR3. CDR3 nucleotide sequence: TGTGCCAGCAGCAAAATGACAAGGAGGGACCCCGGCCGAAACTACACGAAAAACAATCAGCCCCAGCATTTT. Translating gives CASSKMTRRDPGRNYTKNNQPQHF.

The chain links TRBV27 to TRBJ2-6; 7 positions agree with TRBD2. The CDR3 is 16 residues long. Unmatched junction bases numbered 9, after V lost 6 bases and J lost 4 bases. The germline gives CDR1 MNHEY, CDR2 SMNVEV (reference sequence). As DNA, the CDR3 is TGTGCCAGCAGGCTCCGCGGGGGATTAGGGGCCAACGTCCTGACTTTC. Protein sequence: CASRLRGGLGANVLTF. The variable domain in full, with the rest retrieved from reference TRBV27 and TRBJ2-6, is EAQVTQNPRYLITVTGKKLTVTCSQNMNHEYMSWYRQDPGLGLRQIYYSMNVEVTDKGDVPEGYKVSRKEKRNFPLILESPSPNQTSLYFCASRLRGGLGANVLTFGAGSRLTVL.

The chain recombines TRBV30 with TRBJ2-2; no definite D call. The CDR3 spans 15 residues. V dropped 0 bases and J dropped 1 base, with 9 bases sitting between them. Per germline, CDR1 GTSNPN and CDR2 SVGIG (reference sequence). The CDR3 sequence: CAWSVLRRNTGELFF. The DNA of the CDR3 is TGTGCCTGGAGTGTACTAAGGCGGAACACCGGGGAGCTGTTTTTT.

The chain is built from TRBV9 and TRBJ2-5; 7 nucleotides match TRBD1. The CDR3 is made up of 15 amino acids. The germline V gene encodes CDR1 SGDLS and CDR2 YYNGEE. V lost 4 bases, J lost 5 bases, and 11 bases stayed unmatched. The CDR3 sequence: CASSPFDRVGETQYF. CDR3 DNA sequence: TGTGCCAGCAGCCCTTTTGACAGGGTTGGGGAGACCCAGTACTTC. The full variable domain, with the rest looked up from reference TRBV9 and TRBJ2-5, is DSGVTQTPKHLITATGQRVTLRCSPRSGDLSVYWYQQSLDQGLQFLIQYYNGEERAKGNILERFSAQQFPDLHSELNLSSLELGDSALYFCASSPFDRVGETQYFGPGTRLLVL.

The chain has TRBV6-5 and TRBJ1-5, with D hard to call. Trimming took off 6 bases at V and 0 bases at J, with 9 bases between the two ends. This CDR3 region has 14 residues. CDR1 and CDR2 from the germline V gene are MNHEY and SVGAGI. CDR3 loop: CASRRLYSNQPQHF. The CDR3 DNA follows: TGTGCCAGCAGACGTCTATATAGCAATCAGCCCCAGCATTTT.